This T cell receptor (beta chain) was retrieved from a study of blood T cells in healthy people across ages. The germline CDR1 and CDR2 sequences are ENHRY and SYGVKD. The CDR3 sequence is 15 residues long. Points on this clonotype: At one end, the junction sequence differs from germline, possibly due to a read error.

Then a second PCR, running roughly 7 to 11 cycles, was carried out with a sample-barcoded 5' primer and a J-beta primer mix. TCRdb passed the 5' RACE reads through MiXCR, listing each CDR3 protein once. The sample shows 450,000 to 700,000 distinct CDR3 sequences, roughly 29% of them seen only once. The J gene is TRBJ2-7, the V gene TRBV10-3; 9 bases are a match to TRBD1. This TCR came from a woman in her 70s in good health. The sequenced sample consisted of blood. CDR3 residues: CAISSTPGQGYEQYF. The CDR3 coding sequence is TGTGCCATCAGTTCAACCCCGGGACAGGGCTACGAGCAGTACTTT.